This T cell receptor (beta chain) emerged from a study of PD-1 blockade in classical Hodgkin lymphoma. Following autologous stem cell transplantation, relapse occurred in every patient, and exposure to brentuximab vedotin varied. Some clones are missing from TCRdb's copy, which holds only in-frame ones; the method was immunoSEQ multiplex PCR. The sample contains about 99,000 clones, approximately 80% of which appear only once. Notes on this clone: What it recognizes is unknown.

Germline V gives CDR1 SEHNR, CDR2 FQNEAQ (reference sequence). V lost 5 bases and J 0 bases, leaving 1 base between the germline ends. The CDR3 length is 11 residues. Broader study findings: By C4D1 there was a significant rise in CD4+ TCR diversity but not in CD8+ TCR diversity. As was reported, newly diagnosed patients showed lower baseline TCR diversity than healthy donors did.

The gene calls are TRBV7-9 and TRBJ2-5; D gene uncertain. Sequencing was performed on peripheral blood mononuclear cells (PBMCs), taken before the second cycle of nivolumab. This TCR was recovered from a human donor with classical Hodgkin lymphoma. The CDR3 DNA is TGTGCCAGCAGCAACCAAGAGACCCAGTACTTC. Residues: CASSNQETQYF.